This TCR beta chain derives from a study of T-cell reconstitution after alpha-beta-depleted transplantation in children. This sample's TCRbeta library carried unique molecular identifier barcodes. In TCRdb, the PCR reads were re-called with MiXCR into one record per CDR3 protein. This table has some 350,000 distinct CDR3 sequences, over 9% appearing once. This clonotype has just a few counts. The material sequenced was PBMCs from the stem cell graft donor, taken from the stem cell graft. This sequence was found in a human donor who donated a stem cell graft to a child with acute lymphoblastic leukemia.

CDR3 sequence reads: CASSPPLAGDYNEQFF. DNA for the CDR3: TGTGCCAGCAGTCCCCCGCTAGCGGGAGACTACAATGAGCAGTTCTTC. The chain joins TRBV28 to TRBJ2-1; 10 bases are shared with TRBD2. The CDR3 length is 16 residues. V shed 5 bases, J shed 3 bases, and the junction held 7 bases outside the gene matches. CDR1 is MDHEN, CDR2 SYDVKM, per germline.